The 32 T cell receptor beta chains in this list originate from one sample, sequenced in a study of cytomegalovirus exposure and HLA in healthy donors. PCR was performed using 60 Vbeta and 13 Jbeta primers. Profiled with immunoSEQ multiplex PCR; TCRdb holds only in-frame clones, not every one. The sample includes roughly 71,000 clones, about 72% of them seen just once. The sequenced sample was PBMCs. The receptors were gathered from a man aged 40-49 years in good health and CMV-seropositive.

The chain recombines TRBV15 with TRBJ2-7; no clear D. In germline, CDR1 is LNHNV, CDR2 YYDKDF (reference sequence). The CDR3 totals 13 residues. Trimming took off 5 bases at V and 1 base at J, with 9 bases between the two ends. For the CDR3, the DNA is TGTGCCACCAGCGTCGAGTCTTCCTACGAGCAGTACTTC. It specifies CATSVESSYEQYF.

In this sample, this clone turned up once. The genes are TRBV7-9 and TRBJ1-4, with unresolved D. CDR3 length equals 15 residues. Germline assignment: CDR1 SEHNR and CDR2 FQNEAQ (reference sequence). Trimming stripped 0 bases from V and 7 bases from J, with 12 bases between. The CDR3 sequence: CASSLAGDISEKLFF. The CDR3 nucleotides are TGTGCCAGCAGCTTAGCCGGGGATATCAGTGAAAAACTGTTTTTT.

This clone was recorded a few times. V is TRBV9 and J is TRBJ2-7, with D maybe TRBD1 (5 bases). The CDR3 runs 13 residues. Trimming stripped 0 bases from V and 2 bases from J, with 6 bases between. Germline CDR1 reads SGDLS; CDR2 reads YYNGEE. The CDR3 is CASSVGQTYEQYF. CDR3 DNA: TGTGCCAGCAGCGTAGGACAGACCTACGAGCAGTACTTC.

The chain links TRBV7-2 to TRBJ1-2, with TRBD1 identical over 8 bases. With V trimmed by 5 bases and J by 4 bases, 12 bases remained unmatched. This CDR3 comprises 16 residues. Germline V lookup: CDR1 SGHTA, CDR2 FQGNSA. Here the CDR3 DNA reads TGTGCCAGCAGCCCCTATATGCCGGGGACAGGCTATGGCTACACCTTC. Translation gives CASSPYMPGTGYGYTF.

The chain combines TRBV19 with TRBJ2-3; D may be TRBD1 (5 bases). There are 15 residues in the CDR3. Germline V gives CDR1 LNHDA, CDR2 SQIVND (reference sequence). V was cut by 1 base and J by 0 bases, with 8 bases left in between. The CDR3, as DNA: TGTGCCAGTAGTATAGGAGCAGGGAGCACAGATACGCAGTATTTT. Protein sequence: CASSIGAGSTDTQYF.

The chain uses TRBV6-1 and TRBJ1-4; D is perhaps TRBD1 (5 bases). There are 13 residues in the CDR3. V was cut by 5 bases and J by 8 bases, with 12 bases left in between. The V gene's germline CDR1 is MNHNS and CDR2 SASEGT. CDR3 bases: TGTGCCAGCAGTCGGGCTCGGGGGGAAAAACTGTTTTTT. Protein: CASSRARGEKLFF.

V gene TRBV7-2 combines with J gene TRBJ1-1, with TRBD1 matching 7 bases. Per the germline V gene, CDR1 is SGHTA and CDR2 is FQGNSA. Trimming took 3 bases from V and 1 from J; bases not matched to a gene: 5. The CDR3 runs 15 residues. The CDR3 coding sequence is TGTGCCAGCAGCTTCGCTAGGACAGGGAACACTGAAGCTTTCTTT. This gives the protein CASSFARTGNTEAFF.

This clone was seen more than once but under ten times. This sequence joins TRBV5-1 and TRBJ2-3; weak D call: TRBD1 (6 bases). The germline V gene encodes CDR1 SGHRS and CDR2 YFSETQ. The CDR3 spans 14 residues. The ends were cut back, 4 bases at V and 1 base at J, with 10 bases in the middle. The CDR3 loop is CASSLGAGTDTQYF. The CDR3 DNA follows: TGCGCCAGCAGCCTGGGGGCAGGCACAGATACGCAGTATTTT.

This clone was observed once. V gene TRBV28 combines with J gene TRBJ2-5; D is uncertain. Trimming cost V 7 bases and J 2 bases, with 17 bases left between them. This CDR3 is 15 amino acids long. Germline V gives CDR1 MDHEN, CDR2 SYDVKM. The CDR3 spells CASTIRWQNQETQYF. The CDR3 DNA follows: TGTGCCAGCACCATACGCTGGCAGAATCAAGAGACCCAGTACTTC.

The chain recombines TRBV5-1 with TRBJ1-2; the D is unclear. Germline loops: CDR1 SGHRS, CDR2 YFSETQ. Trimming cost V 0 bases and J 3 bases, with 6 bases left between them. The length of the CDR3 is 13 residues. CDR3 sequence (DNA): TGCGCCAGCAGCTTGGGAGGAGACTATGGCTACACCTTC. It yields the protein CASSLGGDYGYTF.

There are many counts of this clone. V gene TRBV7-9 combines with J gene TRBJ2-1; 8 bases align to TRBD2. CDR1 SEHNR and CDR2 FQNEAQ come from the germline V gene (reference sequence). Losses at the gene ends were 2 bases for V and 6 bases for J; bases not matched to a gene: 6. The length of the CDR3 is 15 residues. The CDR3 sequence: CASSLLAGGLNEQFF. CDR3 in DNA: TGTGCCAGCAGCTTACTAGCGGGTGGTCTCAATGAGCAGTTCTTC. Based on the CDR3 plus reference TRBV7-9 and TRBJ2-1, the full variable domain is DTGVSQNPRHKITKRGQNVTFRCDPISEHNRLYWYRQTLGQGPEFLTYFQNEAQLEKSRLLSDRFSAERPKGSFSTLEIQRTEQGDSAMYLCASSLLAGGLNEQFFGPGTRLTVL.

The chain couples TRBV7-2 to TRBJ1-4; D might be TRBD1 (6 bases). Germline V CDR1 and CDR2: SGHTA, FQGNSA. The V gene lost 5 bases and the J gene lost 8 bases, with 15 bases spanning the gap. The CDR3 runs 14 residues. CDR3 loop: CASSRNGQLEKLFF. The CDR3 coding sequence is TGTGCCAGCAGCCGTAACGGACAGTTAGAAAAACTGTTTTTT.

The chain carries TRBV18 and TRBJ2-6; TRBD1 matches at 8 bases. Germline CDR1 and CDR2: KGHSH and LQKENI. J gave up 2 bases and V 3 bases, and 6 bases lay outside the gene matches. This CDR3 is built from 17 residues. The chain's CDR3 is CASSPATGDTGANVLTF. The CDR3 region has the DNA TGTGCCAGCTCACCGGCGACAGGGGATACTGGGGCCAACGTCCTGACTTTC.

CDR3 residues: CASSGQYEQYF. Here the CDR3 DNA reads TGTGCCAGCTCAGGACAGTACGAGCAGTACTTC. The chain couples TRBV18 to TRBJ2-7; a weak D match, TRBD1 (6 bases). The CDR3 length is 11 residues. The V end lost 5 bases, the J end lost 4 bases, and 6 bases lay between the germline ends. Germline CDR1 KGHSH, CDR2 LQKENI.

The chain has TRBV29-1 and TRBJ2-7; the match to TRBD1 covers 7 bases. Losses at the gene ends were 3 bases for V and 6 bases for J; bases not matched to a gene: 8. The CDR3 runs to 13 residues. Germline V gene lookup returns CDR1 SQVTM and CDR2 ANQGSEA. The CDR3 DNA reads TGCAGCGTTGATGATGGACAGGAACTCGAGCAGTACTTC. This encodes CSVDDGQELEQYF.

The rearrangement uses TRBV5-1 and TRBJ2-3; TRBD1 is a possible D gene (6 bases). Germline CDR1 and CDR2: SGHRS and YFSETQ. The CDR3 is 14 residues long. With 2 bases removed from V and 4 bases from J, the gap between germline ends came to 11 bases. The CDR3 protein is CASSLSTGPDTQYF. Written as DNA, the CDR3 is TGCGCCAGCAGCTTAAGTACAGGGCCAGATACGCAGTATTTT.

This clone has a handful of counts. V is TRBV5-6 and J is TRBJ2-5, with D possibly matching TRBD2 (7 bases). The J call may be faulty, since TRBJ2-7 better matches the DNA end. The CDR3 runs to 16 residues. The germline gives CDR1 SGHDT, CDR2 YYEEEE. CDR3 region: CASSLGGGARDHEQYF. CDR3 coding DNA: TGTGCCAGCAGCTTGGGAGGGGGGGCCAGGGACCACGAGCAGTACTTC.

The V call is TRBV27, the J call TRBJ2-1; D unresolved. The CDR3 has 11 amino acids. V was cut by 4 bases and J by 7 bases, with 5 bases left in between. In germline, CDR1 is MNHEY, CDR2 SMNVEV (reference sequence). CDR3 protein: CASSSRNEQFF. The CDR3 region has the DNA TGTGCCAGCAGTTCCCGGAATGAGCAGTTCTTC.

This chain connects TRBV15 to TRBJ2-3; a possible D gene is TRBD2 (6 bases). V was pared by 2 bases and J by 2 bases, with 11 bases between. The germline gives CDR1 LNHNV, CDR2 YYDKDF (reference sequence). The CDR3 totals 15 residues. CDR3: CATSRRRGNTDTQYF. As DNA, the CDR3 is TGTGCCACCAGCAGACGGAGGGGCAACACAGATACGCAGTATTTT.

The genes are TRBV6-5 and TRBJ2-1, with 8 bases lining up with TRBD2. The CDR3 contains 15 residues. Germline V CDR1 and CDR2: MNHEY, SVGAGI. V was pared by 6 bases and J by 2 bases, with 6 bases of the junction left unmatched. DNA of the CDR3: TGTGCCAGCAGAACAGGCGGGGGGACCTACAATGAGCAGTTCTTC. Protein sequence: CASRTGGGTYNEQFF.

The genes are TRBV28 and TRBJ2-3, with TRBD2 identical over 8 bases. With V trimmed by 6 bases and J by 8 bases, 10 bases remained unmatched. The germline V gene has CDR1 MDHEN and CDR2 SYDVKM. This CDR3 region has 14 residues. CDR3 protein: CASRLPGLEVTQYF. CDR3 nucleotides: TGTGCCAGCAGGCTTCCGGGACTAGAAGTTACGCAGTATTTT.

V usage is TRBV6-1 and J usage is TRBJ1-2; maybe TRBD1 (6 bases). Trimming cost V 6 bases and J 4 bases, with 15 bases left between them. The CDR3 extends over 14 amino acids. CDR1 and CDR2 (germline): MNHNS, SASEGT. This CDR3 is CASRGDTGLYGYTF. DNA of the CDR3: TGTGCCAGCAGGGGGGACACAGGACTCTATGGCTACACCTTC.

This clone was detected a few times. The chain employs TRBV19 and TRBJ2-7; D is perhaps TRBD2 (6 bases). The germline V gene encodes CDR1 LNHDA and CDR2 SQIVND (reference sequence). Deletions cut 5 bases from V and 4 bases from J, with 21 bases between. There are 16 residues in the CDR3. CDR3 DNA: TGTGCCAGTAGTCTGCTAGCGACCAACCTTCTATACGAGCAGTACTTC. It translates to CASSLLATNLLYEQYF.

CDR3 nucleotide sequence: TGTGCCACCAGCAGAGACAGGTGGGTCTCCTACGAGCAGTACTTC. Encoded protein: CATSRDRWVSYEQYF. The chain has TRBV15 and TRBJ2-7; D unclear. In germline, CDR1 is LNHNV, CDR2 YYDKDF (reference sequence). This CDR3 is built from 15 residues. The V gene lost 0 bases and the J gene lost 0 bases, with 9 bases spanning the gap.

This chain uses TRBV2 with TRBJ1-6; the match to TRBD1 covers 8 bases. The germline V gene has CDR1 SNHLY and CDR2 FYNNEI. The V segment lost 2 bases and the J segment 9 bases; nucleotides outside the gene matches: 6. This CDR3 is 15 amino acids long. In DNA form, the CDR3 reads TGTGCCAGCAGTGAACATGACAGGGGAGGTTCACCCCTCCACTTT. Amino acid sequence: CASSEHDRGGSPLHF.

The J gene is TRBJ2-5, the V gene TRBV2, with D possibly matching TRBD2 (5 bases). The length of the CDR3 is 13 residues. Per the germline V gene, CDR1 is SNHLY and CDR2 is FYNNEI. V lost 1 base, J lost 5 bases, and 8 bases lay in between. The CDR3: CASSEGTWETQYF. Here the CDR3 DNA reads TGTGCCAGCAGTGAAGGGACTTGGGAGACCCAGTACTTC.

In its sample, this clone was seen a few times. The rearrangement links TRBV7-2 to TRBJ1-2, with TRBD1 matching 7 bases. The CDR3 loop spans 14 amino acids. The trim removed 7 bases at V and 0 bases at J, leaving 5 bases unmatched. Per the germline V gene, CDR1 is SGHTA and CDR2 is FQGNSA. The CDR3 spells CASTPGQTNYGYTF. The CDR3 DNA reads as TGTGCCAGCACCCCGGGACAGACTAACTATGGCTACACCTTC.

The chain is built from TRBV28 and TRBJ2-6; D remains unclear. Trimming left V 8 bases short and J 4 bases short, with 6 bases between. In germline, CDR1 is MDHEN, CDR2 SYDVKM. CDR3 length: 12 amino acids. The CDR3 loop is CASRLGANVLTF. The DNA for the CDR3 is TGTGCCAGCCGCCTAGGGGCCAACGTCCTGACTTTC.

The V and J genes are TRBV21-1 and TRBJ2-7; TRBD2, the table's D call, lacks a check against the DNA. TRBV21-1 is labeled a pseudogene. The CDR3 consists of 12 residues. Here the CDR3 reads CASGGGNYEQYF. Written as DNA, the CDR3 is TGTGCCAGCGGCGGGGGGAACTACGAGCAGTACTTC.

This clone occurred a few times. The genes are TRBV18 and TRBJ1-1; TRBD1 matches 10 bases. Trimming removed 3 bases from V and 7 bases from J; junction bases left unmatched: 11. The V gene's germline CDR1 is KGHSH and CDR2 LQKENI. CDR3 length: 16 residues. The CDR3 DNA is TGTGCCAGCTCACCGCGGCCCCCGGGACAGGGGTATGAAGCTTTCTTT. It codes for CASSPRPPGQGYEAFF.

The V call is TRBV19, the J call TRBJ1-2; D gene unclear. With 5 bases removed from V and 3 bases from J, the gap between germline ends came to 13 bases. There are 14 residues in the CDR3. The germline CDR1 and CDR2 sequences are LNHDA and SQIVND (reference sequence). The DNA of the CDR3 is TGTGCCAGTAGTCCCCGGAGCCGTGACTATGGCTACACCTTC. It translates to CASSPRSRDYGYTF.

Worth noting for this clone: One end of the junction is discordant with germline, which a read error may explain. The rearrangement links TRBV7-7 to TRBJ2-2, with D unclear. There are 13 residues in the CDR3. Germline V CDR1 and CDR2: SSHAT, FNYEAQ (reference sequence). CDR3 sequence: CASSLSGPGELFF. The CDR3 nucleotides are TGTGCTAGCAGCCTCTCAGGCCCCGGGGAGCTGTTTTTT.